The next 29 T cell receptor beta chains were all read from a single sample in a study of control samples from healthy donors and cancer patients. Method: immunoSEQ multiplex PCR; TCRdb's copy keeps in-frame clones and lacks some. The table includes around 120,000 clones, more than 85% detected once. The sequencing input was PBMCs. The source of these receptors is a man between 45 and 60 years old with head and neck cancer.

The rearrangement joins TRBV27 to TRBJ2-3, with 10 nucleotides matching TRBD2. The CDR3 runs to 16 residues. The germline gives CDR1 MNHEY, CDR2 SMNVEV (reference sequence). The junction had 17 bases not matched to a gene; V was cut back by 10 bases and J by 7 bases. The CDR3 loop is CATFSVASGGANTQYF. The CDR3 bases are TGTGCCACCTTCTCGGTGGCCAGCGGGGGGGCCAATACGCAGTATTTT.

This clone was counted once. V usage is TRBV6-5 and J usage is TRBJ1-3; D call uncertain. The CDR3 runs to 14 residues. Trimming pared 5 bases from V and 2 bases from J, leaving 10 bases between. From germline, CDR1 is MNHEY and CDR2 SVGAGI. The chain's CDR3 is CASSPRGTGNTIYF. The DNA of the CDR3 is TGTGCCAGCAGTCCCCGTGGTACTGGAAACACCATATATTTT.

The CDR3 nucleotides are TGTGCCAGCAGTGCAACTAGCGGGGGCCCTACGTCGGAGTACTTC. Translated: CASSATSGGPTSEYF. V and J are TRBV28 and TRBJ2-7, with 11 bases fitting TRBD2. CDR3 length: 15 residues. The J segment lost 11 bases and the V segment lost 5 bases, leaving 14 bases of the junction unmatched. Germline loops: CDR1 MDHEN, CDR2 SYDVKM. Filled out from reference TRBV28 and TRBJ2-7, the complete variable domain reads DVKVTQSSRYLVKRTGEKVFLECVQDMDHENMFWYRQDPGLGLRLIYFSYDVKMKEKGDIPEGYSVSREKKERFSLILESASTNQTSMYLCASSATSGGPTSEYFGPGTRLTVT.

The rearrangement joins TRBV12-3 or TRBV12-4 to TRBJ2-2; no clear D gene. CDR3 size: 13 residues. Trimming took 7 bases from V and 4 from J, leaving 10 bases between them. CDR3 nucleotide sequence: TGTGCCAGCATCGACTTTCCCACCGGGGAGCTGTTTTTT. This gives the protein CASIDFPTGELFF.

The chain has TRBV11-2 and TRBJ1-6; 8 bases align to TRBD1. The CDR3 contains 15 residues. Trimming removed 1 base from V and 9 bases from J; junction bases left unmatched: 5. CDR1 SGHAT and CDR2 FQNNGV come from the germline V gene. The DNA for the CDR3 is TGTGCCAGCAGCTTAGCAGGGGGCGCGGGTTCACCCCTCCACTTT. Amino acid sequence: CASSLAGGAGSPLHF.

This sequence joins TRBV7-2 and TRBJ1-1; D gene ambiguous. Per germline, CDR1 SGHTA and CDR2 FQGNSA. With 4 bases removed from V and 7 bases from J, the gap between germline ends came to 16 bases. The CDR3 extends over 14 amino acids. CDR3 nucleotides: TGTGCCAGCAGCTCCCGGAGGCCCCTGGATGAAGCTTTCTTT. As protein: CASSSRRPLDEAFF. Based on the CDR3 plus reference TRBV7-2 and TRBJ1-1, the full variable domain is GAGVSQSPSNKVTEKGKDVELRCDPISGHTALYWYRQSLGQGLEFLIYFQGNSAPDKSGLPSDRFSAERTGGSVSTLTIQRTQQEDSAVYLCASSSRRPLDEAFFGQGTRLTVV.

This clone was observed a few times. The rearrangement links TRBV28 to TRBJ1-3; tentatively, D is TRBD1 (6 bases). This CDR3 comprises 16 residues. Trimming took 4 bases from V and 1 from J, leaving 14 bases between them. CDR1 is MDHEN, CDR2 SYDVKM, per germline. The CDR3 reads CASSSLGQSSGNTIYF. For the CDR3, the DNA is TGTGCCAGCAGTTCCCTCGGACAGTCTTCTGGAAACACCATATATTTT. Drawing the rest from reference TRBV28 and TRBJ1-3, the complete variable domain is DVKVTQSSRYLVKRTGEKVFLECVQDMDHENMFWYRQDPGLGLRLIYFSYDVKMKEKGDIPEGYSVSREKKERFSLILESASTNQTSMYLCASSSLGQSSGNTIYFGEGSWLTVV.

The J gene is TRBJ2-2, the V gene TRBV7-9; D uncertain. Trimming pared 0 bases from V and 1 base from J, leaving 6 bases between. CDR1 is SEHNR, CDR2 FQNEAQ, per germline (reference sequence). CDR3 length: 15 residues. CDR3 sequence reads: CASSLAEMNTGELFF. For the CDR3, the DNA is TGTGCCAGCAGCTTAGCAGAGATGAACACCGGGGAGCTGTTTTTT. Using reference TRBV7-9 and TRBJ2-2 for the parts outside the CDR3, the full variable domain is DTGVSQNPRHKITKRGQNVTFRCDPISEHNRLYWYRQTLGQGPEFLTYFQNEAQLEKSRLLSDRFSAERPKGSFSTLEIQRTEQGDSAMYLCASSLAEMNTGELFFGEGSRLTVL.

The V and J genes are TRBV30 and TRBJ2-7; D is ambiguous. V lost 2 bases, J lost 5 bases, and 22 bases lay in between. Germline CDR1 is GTSNPN and CDR2 is SVGIG (reference sequence). The CDR3 extends over 16 amino acids. The CDR3 DNA is TGTGCCTGGAGTCACTTATGGGGAAGGGCGGTGGACGAGCAGTACTTC. Protein: CAWSHLWGRAVDEQYF.

The chain carries TRBV27 and TRBJ1-6; 7 nucleotides agree with TRBD1. Trimming cost V 5 bases and J 5 bases; bases outside gene matches: 12. Germline V gene data show CDR1 as MNHEY and CDR2 as SMNVEV (reference sequence). The CDR3 sequence is 17 residues long. CDR3: CASSPLSGGLNNSPLHF. For the CDR3, the DNA is TGTGCCAGCAGTCCCCTATCAGGGGGGCTTAATAATTCACCCCTCCACTTT.

This chain connects TRBV2 to TRBJ1-4; 10 nucleotides agree with TRBD1. Per the germline V gene, CDR1 is SNHLY and CDR2 is FYNNEI. The CDR3 sequence is 14 residues long. V gave up 6 bases and J gave up 5 bases; unmatched junction bases: 3. In DNA form, the CDR3 reads TGTGCCAGCAGAACGGGACAGGGGAATGAAAAACTGTTTTTT. Translation: CASRTGQGNEKLFF.

V and J are TRBV6-5 and TRBJ1-5; TRBD1 matches at 9 bases. The V and J ends lost 5 bases and 8 bases, in that order; junction bases with no gene match: 7. The V gene's germline CDR1 is MNHEY and CDR2 SVGAGI. The CDR3 runs to 14 residues. The CDR3 DNA sequence: TGTGCCAGCAGTCATACAGGGGGCGTAGAGCCCCAGCATTTT. Its protein product is CASSHTGGVEPQHF.

The V gene is TRBV5-6, the J gene TRBJ1-5, with D possibly TRBD1 on 5 matching bases. CDR3 length: 13 amino acids. The V gene's germline CDR1 is SGHDT and CDR2 YYEEEE. V was shortened by 1 base and J by 5 bases, with 7 bases between the two germline ends. The CDR3 loop is CASSLQGDQPQHF. The CDR3 DNA sequence: TGTGCCAGCAGCTTGCAAGGGGATCAGCCCCAGCATTTT.

The chain recombines TRBV7-2 with TRBJ1-5; D unresolved. Trimming left V 3 bases short and J 0 bases short, with 12 bases between. This CDR3 has 16 residues. CDR1 SGHTA and CDR2 FQGNSA come from the germline V gene. The CDR3 DNA follows: TGTGCCAGCAGCTTGCGTGAAGAACCTAGCAATCAGCCCCAGCATTTT. This sequence encodes CASSLREEPSNQPQHF. The full variable domain, in which reference TRBV7-2 and TRBJ1-5 provide the parts outside the CDR3, is GAGVSQSPSNKVTEKGKDVELRCDPISGHTALYWYRQSLGQGLEFLIYFQGNSAPDKSGLPSDRFSAERTGGSVSTLTIQRTQQEDSAVYLCASSLREEPSNQPQHFGDGTRLSIL.

The chain is built from TRBV6-5 and TRBJ2-7, with 7 nucleotides matching TRBD1. The germline gives CDR1 MNHEY, CDR2 SVGAGI. The CDR3 spans 14 residues. V shed 8 bases and J 2 bases; nucleotides not matched to a gene: 9. The CDR3 sequence: CASAKGQSAYEQYF. The CDR3 DNA follows: TGTGCCAGCGCTAAGGGACAGTCAGCCTACGAGCAGTACTTC.

This chain joins TRBV18 and TRBJ2-5; perhaps TRBD2 as D (5 bases). V was cut by 6 bases and J by 5 bases, with 13 bases left in between. Germline lookup yields CDR1 KGHSH and CDR2 LQKENI. The CDR3 sequence is 13 residues long. The CDR3 reads CASSHTREETQYF. The CDR3 nucleotides are TGTGCCAGCTCCCATACTAGAGAGGAGACCCAGTACTTC.

The chain recombines TRBV6-5 with TRBJ1-1; unclear D gene. The CDR3 is 13 amino acids. V lost 8 bases to trimming and J lost 1 base, with 11 bases between them. From germline, CDR1 is MNHEY and CDR2 SVGAGI. In DNA, the CDR3 is TGTGCCAGCTACGTAAACACGAACACTGAAGCTTTCTTT. This codes for CASYVNTNTEAFF.

The chain employs TRBV4-2 and TRBJ2-1; TRBD1 agrees at 7 bases. With V trimmed by 0 bases and J by 8 bases, 4 bases remained unmatched. CDR3 length equals 14 residues. CDR1 LGHNA and CDR2 YNFKEQ come from the germline V gene. The CDR3 coding sequence is TGTGCCAGCAGCCAAGATCACAGGGGAGATGAGCAGTTCTTC. Translating it yields CASSQDHRGDEQFF.

The chain links TRBV7-9 to TRBJ2-5; 8 nucleotides match TRBD1. The germline gives CDR1 SEHNR, CDR2 FQNEAQ (reference sequence). J gave up 0 bases and V 5 bases, and 11 bases lay outside the gene matches. The CDR3 has 17 amino acids. In nucleotides, the CDR3 is TGTGCCAGCAGCCCGAACCACAGGGGGTCTAACCAAGAGACCCAGTACTTC. This translates into CASSPNHRGSNQETQYF.

This CDR3 is CASSLSGGTYEQYF. The CDR3 region has the DNA TGTGCCAGCAGCTTATCAGGGGGAACCTACGAGCAGTACTTC. The genes are TRBV5-5 and TRBJ2-7, with 7 bases that match TRBD1. The CDR3 sequence is 14 residues long. Germline CDR1 and CDR2: SGHKS and YYEKEE (reference sequence). V lost 2 bases to trimming and J lost 2 bases; unmatched junction nucleotides: 4.

The V call is TRBV5-1, the J call TRBJ2-1, with a weak D call TRBD1 (6 bases). The CDR3 runs 15 residues. Germline values: CDR1 SGHRS, CDR2 YFSETQ. Trimming took off 3 bases at V and 7 bases at J, with 17 bases between the two ends. The CDR3 sequence: CASSSGVRVWNEQFF. In nucleotides, the CDR3 is TGCGCCAGCAGCTCAGGGGTACGCGTTTGGAATGAGCAGTTCTTC. Filled out from reference TRBV5-1 and TRBJ2-1, the complete variable domain reads KAGVTQTPRYLIKTRGQQVTLSCSPISGHRSVSWYQQTPGQGLQFLFEYFSETQRNKGNFPGRFSGRQFSNSRSEMNVSTLELGDSALYLCASSSGVRVWNEQFFGPGTRLTVL.

The CDR3 DNA reads TGTGCCAGCAGCTTAGACGCCTCCTCCTACGAGCAGTACTTC. Its protein is CASSLDASSYEQYF. This sequence joins TRBV7-9 and TRBJ2-7; D ambiguous. Trimming pared 1 base from V and 0 bases from J, leaving 7 bases between. The CDR3 has 14 amino acids. Per the germline V gene, CDR1 is SEHNR and CDR2 is FQNEAQ (reference sequence).

The V and J genes are TRBV12-5 and TRBJ1-1; 10 nucleotides agree with TRBD1. The germline V gene encodes CDR1 LGHNT and CDR2 FRNRAP. The J segment lost 5 bases and the V segment lost 5 bases, leaving 11 bases of the junction unmatched. The CDR3 contains 16 residues. CDR3 nucleotides: TGTGCTAGTGGTAGGCCGGGACAGGGGATAGGGACTGAAGCTTTCTTT. Its protein product is CASGRPGQGIGTEAFF.

The chain is built from TRBV7-9 and TRBJ1-3; weak D call: TRBD1 (5 bases). Germline-derived CDR1 and CDR2 are SEHNR and FQNEAQ (reference sequence). Trimming took 2 bases from V and 3 from J, leaving 14 bases between them. The CDR3 runs to 16 residues. The CDR3 nucleotides read TGTGCCAGCAGCTTATGGGGCCGCGGGGGTGGAAACACCATATATTTT. It specifies CASSLWGRGGGNTIYF.

This clone was seen only once. This chain uses TRBV5-6 with TRBJ2-1, with D perhaps TRBD1 or TRBD2 (5 bases each). There are 16 residues in the CDR3. Germline V gives CDR1 SGHDT, CDR2 YYEEEE. Trimming pared 0 bases from V and 7 bases from J, leaving 17 bases between. The chain's CDR3 is CASSLALRVQGNEQFF. The CDR3 DNA is TGTGCCAGCAGCTTGGCCCTGCGGGTCCAGGGAAATGAGCAGTTCTTC.

The rearrangement links TRBV6-2 or TRBV6-3 to TRBJ2-7; a possible D gene is TRBD2 (5 bases). Deletions cut 6 bases from V and 3 bases from J, with 15 bases between. The CDR3 spans 14 residues. CDR1 and CDR2 from the germline V gene are MNHEY and SVGEGT. The CDR3 bases are TGTGCCAGCAGCGAGTTGTCGGGATACTACGAGCAGTACTTC. Its translation: CASSELSGYYEQYF.

The CDR3 sequence: CASSLSGIVHEQYF. The CDR3 DNA follows: TGCGCCAGCAGCTTATCGGGGATCGTTCACGAGCAGTACTTC. The V and J genes are TRBV5-1 and TRBJ2-7; weak D call: TRBD2 (5 bases). Germline V gene lookup returns CDR1 SGHRS and CDR2 YFSETQ. V was trimmed by 2 bases and J by 5 bases, leaving 14 bases between them. The CDR3 extends over 14 amino acids.

The chain has TRBV11-2 and TRBJ2-5, with TRBD1 matching over 11 bases. Germline values: CDR1 SGHAT, CDR2 FQNNGV. J was trimmed by 10 bases and V by 0 bases; bases with no gene match: 10. The CDR3 is made up of 16 amino acids. The CDR3 coding sequence is TGTGCCAGCAGCTTAGATTTGGGACAGGGGGGTTATGGCCAGTACTTC. It codes for CASSLDLGQGGYGQYF. Drawing the rest from reference TRBV11-2 and TRBJ2-5, the complete variable domain is EAGVAQSPRYKIIEKRQSVAFWCNPISGHATLYWYQQILGQGPKLLIQFQNNGVVDDSQLPKDRFSAERLKGVDSTLKIQPAKLEDSAVYLCASSLDLGQGGYGQYFGPGTRLLVL.

The chain recombines TRBV5-1 with TRBJ2-1, with D possibly matching TRBD2 (5 bases). V was clipped by 1 base and J by 12 bases, with 20 bases between them. The CDR3 covers 15 residues. In germline, CDR1 is SGHRS, CDR2 YFSETQ. CDR3 sequence: CASSLISRVEGWQFF. CDR3 DNA sequence: TGCGCCAGCAGCTTGATCTCTCGAGTCGAGGGCTGGCAGTTCTTC.